The T cell receptor beta chain described here comes from a study of shared clonotypes between healthy human individuals. Study-wide results and limits: Compared with clonotypes that all four donors shared, non-shared clonotypes had lower generation probabilities. It was anticipated that sequencing depth would influence how many clonotypes donors shared.

On this clone itself: Antigen: not known. The sample has other DNA sequences that encode this CDR3 too.

The authors divided CD4+ cells into CD45RA+ naive and CD45RA-negative memory subsets. Sequenced by immunoSEQ multiplex PCR; TCRdb stores in-frame clones only, minus some. The sample records about 2.5 million clones, 85% to 95% being singletons. CDR3 length equals 15 residues. Germline V lookup: CDR1 KGHSH, CDR2 LQKENI. J lost 3 bases, V lost 3 bases, and 2 bases had no gene match. The TCR was taken from a man aged 18 to 30 in good health. Some clones in this sample may be carry-over from other donors' samples. V is TRBV18 and J is TRBJ2-2; 9 bases map to TRBD1. Sequencing input: naive CD4+ T cells from PBMCs. Subset described: CD45RA+ positively selected. Here the CDR3 reads CASSPRQGDTGELFF. The CDR3 bases are TGTGCCAGCTCACCGCGACAGGGGGACACCGGGGAGCTGTTTTTT.